This T cell receptor beta chain was sequenced for a study of T cells in Graves' hyperthyroidism and ophthalmopathy. Broader study findings: Blood also contained most expanded thyroid clonotypes above 0.001.

This clonotype was seen many times. Antigen specificity is unknown. The V end was cut by 0 bases, the J end by 3 bases, with 9 bases between. From germline, CDR1 is LGHDT and CDR2 YNNKEL (reference sequence). The length of the CDR3 is 14 residues. What was amplified from RNA transcripts were TCR beta CDR3 regions. HTBI primers were the set used in a first-round RT-PCR of the TCR CDR3. In TCRdb, the multiplex PCR reads were re-called with MiXCR into one record per CDR3 protein. The table includes about 590,000 distinct CDR3 sequences, 11% to 15% detected once. The sample comprised blood. This clonotype was obtained from a woman younger than 30 with Graves' ophthalmopathy. This sequence joins TRBV3-1 and TRBJ2-7; possible D gene TRBD2, 5 bases. This CDR3 is CASSQDLGGYEQYF. The CDR3 bases are TGTGCCAGCAGCCAAGATCTAGGAGGCTACGAGCAGTACTTC.